Shown below are 3 T cell receptor beta chains from a single sample sequenced in a study of shared T cell receptors in the human thymus. The repertoire was sequenced with immunoSEQ multiplex PCR; TCRdb's copy has only in-frame clones and lacks some. The sample lists hundreds of thousands of clones, approximately 85% seen once, with under 0.012% in the top ten. The sample was also reused in another study, on human thymus T cells.

Sample: thymocytes. These receptors came from a girl less than two years old with a congenital heart defect.

This chain connects TRBV6-5 to TRBJ2-7; D ambiguous. Trimming shortened V by 0 bases and J by 3 bases, and 6 bases separated the two germline ends. Germline CDR1 and CDR2: MNHEY and SVGAGI. The CDR3 length is 13 residues. The CDR3 DNA sequence: TGTGCCAGCAGTTACTCGACTGGCTACGAGCAGTACTTC. Its protein product is CASSYSTGYEQYF.

This clone has more than one count but fewer than ten. This rearrangement joins TRBV6-1 to TRBJ1-2; TRBD1 is a possible D gene (6 bases). Deletions cut 8 bases from V and 5 bases from J, with 9 bases between. The CDR3 runs to 11 residues. Germline V gene sequence: CDR1 MNHNS, CDR2 SASEGT. The CDR3 is CASVGHYGYTF. DNA of the CDR3: TGTGCCAGCGTGGGACATTATGGCTACACCTTC.

In this sample, this clone turned up once. V gene TRBV5-1 combines with J gene TRBJ1-2; D unresolved. This CDR3 spans 15 amino acids. Trimming shortened V by 3 bases and J by 5 bases, and 17 bases separated the two germline ends. CDR1 is SGHRS and CDR2 is YFSETQ in the germline V gene. CDR3 amino acids: CASSSHSPSGYGYTF. CDR3 nucleotide sequence: TGCGCCAGCAGCTCCCACAGCCCCTCGGGGTATGGCTACACCTTC.